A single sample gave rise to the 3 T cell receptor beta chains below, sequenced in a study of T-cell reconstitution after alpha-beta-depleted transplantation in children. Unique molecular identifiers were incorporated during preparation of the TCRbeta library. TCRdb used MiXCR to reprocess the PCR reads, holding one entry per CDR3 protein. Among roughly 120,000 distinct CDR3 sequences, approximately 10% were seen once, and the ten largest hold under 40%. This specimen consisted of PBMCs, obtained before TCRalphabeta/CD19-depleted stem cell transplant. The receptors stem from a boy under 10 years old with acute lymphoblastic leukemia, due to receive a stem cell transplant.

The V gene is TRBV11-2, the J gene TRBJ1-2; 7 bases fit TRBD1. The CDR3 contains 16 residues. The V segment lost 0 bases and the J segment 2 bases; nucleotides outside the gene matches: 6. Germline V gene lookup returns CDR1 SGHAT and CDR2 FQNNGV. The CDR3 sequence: CASSLEGGTANYGYTF. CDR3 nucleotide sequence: TGTGCCAGCAGCTTAGAAGGGGGGACAGCGAACTATGGCTACACCTTC.

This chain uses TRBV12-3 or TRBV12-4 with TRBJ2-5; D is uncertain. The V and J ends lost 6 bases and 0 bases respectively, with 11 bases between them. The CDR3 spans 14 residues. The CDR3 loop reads CASSLDGNQETQYF. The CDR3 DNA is TGTGCCAGCAGCCTAGATGGGAACCAAGAGACCCAGTACTTC.

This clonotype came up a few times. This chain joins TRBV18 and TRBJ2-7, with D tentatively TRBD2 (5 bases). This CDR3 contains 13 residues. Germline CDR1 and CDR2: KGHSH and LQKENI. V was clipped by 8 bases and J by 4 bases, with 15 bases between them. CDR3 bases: TGTGCCAGCACTTTGGGGTCGGGGTACGAGCAGTACTTC. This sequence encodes CASTLGSGYEQYF.